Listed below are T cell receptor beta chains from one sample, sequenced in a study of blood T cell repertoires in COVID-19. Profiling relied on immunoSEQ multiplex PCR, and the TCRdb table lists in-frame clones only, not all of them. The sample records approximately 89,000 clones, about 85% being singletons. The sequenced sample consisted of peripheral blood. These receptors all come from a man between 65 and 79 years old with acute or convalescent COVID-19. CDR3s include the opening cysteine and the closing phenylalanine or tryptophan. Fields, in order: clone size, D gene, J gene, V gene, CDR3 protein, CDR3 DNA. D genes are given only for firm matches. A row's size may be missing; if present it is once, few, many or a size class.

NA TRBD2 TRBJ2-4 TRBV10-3 CAISASGGDIQYF TGTGCCATCAGTGCCAGCGGGGGTGACATTCAGTACTTC
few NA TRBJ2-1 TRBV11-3 CASSDTWTPHSYNEQFF TGTGCCAGCAGCGATACGTGGACACCCCACTCCTACAATGAGCAGTTCTTC
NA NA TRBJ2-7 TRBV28 CASRAPAPYEQYF TGTGCCAGCAGGGCCCCCGCCCCCTACGAGCAGTACTTC
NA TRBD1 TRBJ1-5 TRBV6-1 CASSEAGDRVYSNQPQHF TGTGCCAGCAGTGAAGCGGGGGACAGGGTCTATAGCAATCAGCCCCAGCATTTT
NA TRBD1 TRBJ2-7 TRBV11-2 CASSSRGQGGYEQYF TGTGCCAGCAGCTCAAGGGGACAGGGGGGCTACGAGCAGTACTTC
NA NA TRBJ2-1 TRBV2 CASSLNRDNEQFF TGTGCCAGCAGCCTTAACAGGGACAATGAGCAGTTCTTC
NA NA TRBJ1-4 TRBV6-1 CASSEMGWGGKLFF TGTGCCAGCAGTGAAATGGGCTGGGGAGGAAAACTGTTTTTT
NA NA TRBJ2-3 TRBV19 CASRRGGTDTQYF TGTGCCAGTAGACGGGGAGGAACAGATACGCAGTATTTT
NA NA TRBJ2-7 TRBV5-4 CASSSGWDKLLEQYF TGTGCCAGCAGCTCTGGCTGGGACAAACTTCTGGAGCAGTACTTC
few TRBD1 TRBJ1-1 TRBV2 CASSDRDRLLNTEAFF TGTGCCAGCAGCGACCGGGACAGGCTTCTGAACACTGAAGCTTTCTTT
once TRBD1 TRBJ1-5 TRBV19 CASSIPPGQGFQPQHF TGTGCCAGTAGTATCCCGCCGGGACAGGGGTTTCAGCCCCAGCATTTT
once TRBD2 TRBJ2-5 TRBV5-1 CASGSQAGQETQYF TGCGCCAGCGGTTCACAAGCGGGGCAAGAGACCCAGTACTTC
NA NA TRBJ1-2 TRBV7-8 CASSRARADYGYTF TGTGCCAGCAGCCGAGCCAGGGCAGACTATGGCTACACCTTC
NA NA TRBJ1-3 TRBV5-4 CASSRGIQGLGSGNTIYF TGTGCCAGCAGCCGAGGCATTCAGGGATTAGGTTCTGGAAACACCATATATTTT
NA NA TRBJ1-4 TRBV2 CASSPGETGEKLFF TGTGCCAGCAGCCCCGGGGAAACGGGTGAAAAACTGTTTTTT
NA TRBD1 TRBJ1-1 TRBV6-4 CASSADAGTGITEAFF TGTGCCAGCAGTGCCGATGCCGGGACAGGGATCACTGAAGCTTTCTTT
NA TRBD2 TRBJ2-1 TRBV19 CASTPIAGGYNEQFF TGTGCCAGTACCCCAATAGCGGGGGGATACAATGAGCAGTTCTTC
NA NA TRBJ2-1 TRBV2 CASSSSGSSYNEQFF TGTGCCAGCAGTTCAAGCGGAAGCTCCTACAATGAGCAGTTCTTC
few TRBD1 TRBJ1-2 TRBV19 CASNSGQATYYGYTF TGTGCCAGTAACTCAGGACAGGCGACTTACTATGGCTACACCTTC
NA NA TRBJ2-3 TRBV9 CASSVVGRAWDTQYF TGTGCCAGCAGCGTAGTTGGGCGTGCGTGGGATACGCAGTATTTT
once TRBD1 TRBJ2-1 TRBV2 CASSTGQGAYNEQFF TGTGCCAGCAGCACGGGACAGGGGGCTTACAATGAGCAGTTCTTC
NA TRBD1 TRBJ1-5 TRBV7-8 CASSRTGGVLSSNQPQHF TGTGCCAGCAGCCGTACAGGGGGCGTTCTCTCCAGCAATCAGCCCCAGCATTTT
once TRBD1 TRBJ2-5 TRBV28 CASSLDGDRQETQYF TGTGCCAGCAGTTTAGACGGGGACAGACAAGAGACCCAGTACTTC
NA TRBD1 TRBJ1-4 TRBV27 CASSFQQGAHEKLFF TGTGCCAGCAGTTTCCAACAGGGGGCCCATGAAAAACTGTTTTTT
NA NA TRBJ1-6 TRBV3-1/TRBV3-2 CASSQGTDSPLHF TGTGCCAGCAGCCAAGGAACGGATTCACCCCTCCACTTT